The following is a T cell receptor beta chain sequence with its context. The junction had 4 bases not matched to a gene; V was cut back by 4 bases and J by 4 bases. The CDR3 loop spans 14 amino acids. Germline assignment: CDR1 LGHDT and CDR2 YNNKEL (reference sequence). The sample originates from a study of blood T cell repertoires in COVID-19. Produced via immunoSEQ multiplex PCR; TCRdb's table is partial and in-frame only. The table includes about 140,000 clones, 85% to 90% detected once. The chain has TRBV3-1 (or the pseudogene TRBV3-2) and TRBJ1-2, with 9 positions matching TRBD1. The specimen sequenced was peripheral blood. This receptor was identified in a woman in her sixties with acute or convalescent COVID-19. CDR3 protein: CASSRTGVIYGYTF. The CDR3 DNA reads as TGTGCCAGCAGCCGGACAGGGGTGATCTATGGCTACACCTTC.